Shown below are 8 T cell receptor beta chains from a single sample sequenced in a study of T cell responses to AZD1222 COVID-19 vaccine. The repertoire was sequenced with immunoSEQ multiplex PCR; TCRdb's copy has only in-frame clones and lacks some. The data show about 150,000 clones, with about nine tenths seen just once and about a tenth held by the top ten. The sequenced sample was peripheral blood, obtained 28 days after the second AZD1222 dose. The origin of the receptors is an adult who received the AZD1222 COVID-19 vaccine.

V is TRBV6-2 or TRBV6-3 and J is TRBJ2-5; TRBD2 matches 12 bases. Germline lookup yields CDR1 MNHEY and CDR2 SVGEGT. The trim removed 4 bases at V and 2 bases at J, leaving 5 bases unmatched. The length of the CDR3 is 16 residues. CDR3 residues: CASSSGTSGYQETQYF. Here the CDR3 DNA reads TGTGCCAGCAGTTCCGGGACTAGCGGGTATCAAGAGACCCAGTACTTC.

A few counts support this clone. The rearrangement joins TRBV7-9 to TRBJ2-1, with D unresolved. CDR3 length: 12 residues. V was clipped by 5 bases and J by 8 bases, with 10 bases between them. CDR1 and CDR2 (germline): SEHNR, FQNEAQ (reference sequence). The CDR3 DNA follows: TGTGCCAGCAGCCTCAACGTGGATGAGCAGTTCTTC. Its protein product is CASSLNVDEQFF. Full variable domain (rest looked up from reference TRBV7-9 and TRBJ2-1): DTGVSQNPRHKITKRGQNVTFRCDPISEHNRLYWYRQTLGQGPEFLTYFQNEAQLEKSRLLSDRFSAERPKGSFSTLEIQRTEQGDSAMYLCASSLNVDEQFFGPGTRLTVL.

Points on this clone: Compared with germline, one end of the junction differs, possibly owing to a read error. The chain couples TRBV6-2 or TRBV6-3 to TRBJ2-3, with a tentative D call TRBD2 (5 bases). Germline CDR1 reads MNHEY; CDR2 reads SVGEGT. The CDR3 length is 15 residues. CDR3: CASSDSHGGTDTQYF. CDR3 nucleotides: TGTGCCAGCAGTGACTCCCACGGGGGCACAGATACGCAGTATTTT.

The chain uses TRBV4-1 and TRBJ2-3; tentative D call: TRBD2 (5 bases). The CDR3 consists of 13 residues. Trimming left V 4 bases short and J 6 bases short, with 11 bases between. CDR1 MGHRA and CDR2 YSYEKL come from the germline V gene. The CDR3 DNA sequence: TGCGCCAGCAGCCTTCTTAGGAGGGATACGCAGTATTTT. It translates to CASSLLRRDTQYF.

This clone occurred a few times. This chain links TRBV29-1 with TRBJ2-1; tentatively, D is TRBD1 or TRBD2 (5 bases each). V lost 1 base and J 0 bases, leaving 13 bases between the germline ends. Germline V gene sequence: CDR1 SQVTM, CDR2 ANQGSEA. The CDR3 covers 16 residues. CDR3 residues: CSVEVGTASSYNEQFF. The CDR3 DNA is TGCAGCGTTGAAGTCGGGACCGCGTCCTCCTACAATGAGCAGTTCTTC.

The chain uses TRBV19 and TRBJ1-3, with 7 bases aligning to TRBD1. The CDR3 extends over 14 amino acids. Germline loops: CDR1 LNHDA, CDR2 SQIVND (reference sequence). With V trimmed by 4 bases and J by 7 bases, 7 bases remained unmatched. CDR3 sequence reads: CASSNRGLMNTIYF. CDR3 DNA sequence: TGTGCCAGTAGTAACAGGGGCCTGATGAACACCATATATTTT.

This clone was picked up a small number of times. The CDR3 is CASGPIGEGARETQYF. CDR3 DNA sequence: TGTGCCAGCGGTCCTATCGGGGAGGGGGCGCGGGAGACCCAGTACTTC. V usage is TRBV27 and J usage is TRBJ2-5; tentatively, D is TRBD1 or TRBD2 (7 bases each). The CDR3 runs to 16 residues. V dropped 8 bases and J dropped 5 bases, with 24 bases sitting between them. Germline loops: CDR1 MNHEY, CDR2 SMNVEV (reference sequence).

This clone occurred a few times. V gene TRBV30 combines with J gene TRBJ1-2; D ambiguous. V shed 2 bases and J shed 1 base, with 8 bases lying between them. Germline V gene data show CDR1 as GTSNPN and CDR2 as SVGIG (reference sequence). This CDR3 is 13 amino acids long. The CDR3 here is CAWSHPNNYGYTF. The CDR3 nucleotides are TGTGCCTGGAGTCACCCGAATAACTATGGCTACACCTTC.